One sample yielded the 16 T cell receptor beta chains listed below, sequenced in a study of cytomegalovirus exposure and HLA in healthy donors (dated by TCRdb to 2016 to 2017). The library was made by the immunoSEQ multiplex PCR assay. For the multiplex PCR, a mixture combining 60 forward primers for TCR Vbeta segments and 13 reverse primers for TCR Jbeta segments was used. TCRdb stores this immuneACCESS table with in-frame sequences only. Part of the clones is absent; in the studies checked, under half of the shortfall reflects unresolved V genes, and no reason is known for the rest. The sample table includes 110,000 to 150,000 clones. Clones ranked in the top ten supply about 0.96% of the sample. The specimen sequenced was PBMCs. These receptors all come from a male donor in good health and CMV-seronegative.

V is TRBV19 and J is TRBJ1-1; TRBD1 matches at 7 bases. V lost 0 bases to trimming and J lost 1 base; unmatched junction nucleotides: 2. The CDR3 extends over 15 amino acids. CDR1 is LNHDA, CDR2 SQIVND, per germline (reference sequence). CDR3 loop: CASSIDRTGNTEAFF. The CDR3 nucleotides are TGTGCCAGTAGTATAGACCGGACAGGGAACACTGAAGCTTTCTTT.

The chain links TRBV6-5 to TRBJ2-2; the match to TRBD1 covers 10 bases. The germline V gene encodes CDR1 MNHEY and CDR2 SVGAGI. The CDR3 has 15 amino acids. V gave up 6 bases and J gave up 6 bases; unmatched junction bases: 7. Written as DNA, the CDR3 is TGTGCCAGCAGAGCGACAGGGGGCAAAGCCGGGGAGCTGTTTTTT. This encodes CASRATGGKAGELFF.

The rearrangement uses TRBV6-5 and TRBJ2-7, with TRBD1 matching over 9 bases. The CDR3 is made up of 15 amino acids. The germline CDR1 and CDR2 sequences are MNHEY and SVGAGI. The junction had 12 bases not matched to a gene; V was cut back by 5 bases and J by 7 bases. The DNA for the CDR3 is TGTGCCAGCAGTAAGACCGGGACAGGGACGTTGGAGCAGTACTTC. Its protein product is CASSKTGTGTLEQYF.

The genes are TRBV29-1 and TRBJ2-1; TRBD1 agrees at 7 bases. The CDR3 runs 13 residues. The J segment lost 5 bases and the V segment lost 6 bases, leaving 7 bases of the junction unmatched. CDR1 is SQVTM, CDR2 ANQGSEA, per germline. The CDR3 reads CSVPVQGDNEQFF. CDR3 nucleotide sequence: TGCAGCGTCCCCGTTCAGGGGGACAATGAGCAGTTCTTC.

The chain links TRBV7-2 to TRBJ1-6, with TRBD1 as a possible D gene (5 bases). Trimming took off 5 bases at V and 7 bases at J, with 9 bases between the two ends. CDR3 length: 13 residues. Germline CDR1 SGHTA, CDR2 FQGNSA. The CDR3 sequence is CASSAGPNSPLHF. As DNA, the CDR3 is TGTGCCAGCAGCGCGGGGCCAAATTCACCCCTCCACTTT.

The chain employs TRBV18 and TRBJ2-5, with no clear D. The CDR3 spans 14 residues. The V gene lost 2 bases and the J gene lost 1 base, with 8 bases spanning the gap. Germline-derived CDR1 and CDR2 are KGHSH and LQKENI. The CDR3 nucleotides are TGTGCCAGCTCACCAGTTCCCAGCCAAGAGACCCAGTACTTC. Residues: CASSPVPSQETQYF.

The CDR3 region is CASSLTSPGELFF. The CDR3 coding sequence is TGTGCCAGCAGTTTAACGAGCCCCGGGGAGCTGTTTTTT. The rearrangement links TRBV28 to TRBJ2-2; no clear D. CDR1 is MDHEN and CDR2 is SYDVKM in the germline V gene. The CDR3 extends over 13 amino acids. Trimming cost V 2 bases and J 6 bases, with 7 bases left between them.

The chain links TRBV2 to TRBJ2-5; TRBD2 matches 14 bases. Germline CDR1 reads SNHLY; CDR2 reads FYNNEI. This CDR3 region has 15 residues. The V segment lost 6 bases and the J segment 3 bases; nucleotides outside the gene matches: 3. CDR3: CASREGLAGEETQYF. The CDR3 nucleotides read TGTGCCAGCAGGGAGGGACTAGCGGGGGAAGAGACCCAGTACTTC.

The CDR3 spells CAWSVMAGGLADTQYF. CDR3 nucleotides: TGTGCCTGGAGTGTGATGGCGGGGGGGCTTGCAGATACGCAGTATTTT. The V and J genes are TRBV30 and TRBJ2-3; 9 bases are a match to TRBD2. CDR3 length: 16 amino acids. Looked up from germline, CDR1 is GTSNPN and CDR2 is SVGIG (reference sequence). V was pared by 0 bases and J by 4 bases, with 8 bases of the junction left unmatched.

The chain has TRBV18 and TRBJ2-7; TRBD2 is a possible D gene (5 bases). CDR1 and CDR2 (germline): KGHSH, LQKENI. Trimming took off 4 bases at V and 2 bases at J, with 15 bases between the two ends. The CDR3 is 15 amino acids. The CDR3 spells CASSQSTGLTYEQYF. The CDR3 DNA follows: TGTGCCAGCTCACAGTCAACGGGATTAACCTACGAGCAGTACTTC.

The chain has TRBV9 and TRBJ2-7, with D possibly TRBD1 on 6 matching bases. CDR1 and CDR2 from the germline V gene are SGDLS and YYNGEE. CDR3 length: 13 residues. V lost 3 bases, J lost 6 bases, and 13 bases lay in between. CDR3 loop: CASSGGPNREQYF. CDR3 bases: TGTGCCAGCAGCGGGGGGCCTAACCGCGAGCAGTACTTC.

Here the CDR3 reads CAWSVLVAGGYEQYF. The DNA for the CDR3 is TGTGCCTGGAGTGTACTCGTAGCGGGGGGCTACGAGCAGTACTTC. This sequence joins TRBV30 and TRBJ2-7; 10 nucleotides line up with TRBD2. After removal of 0 bases from V and 3 bases from J, the junction contained 5 bases not matched to a gene. CDR1 is GTSNPN, CDR2 SVGIG, per germline (reference sequence). The CDR3 sequence is 15 residues long.

Written as DNA, the CDR3 is TGTGCCAGCAGCTTAGAGAGGAGACAGGGTCCTGAAAAACTGTTTTTT. It encodes CASSLERRQGPEKLFF. The genes are TRBV11-3 and TRBJ1-4; 7 bases map to TRBD1. The CDR3 is 16 amino acids. Germline loops: CDR1 SGHNT, CDR2 YENEEA. The V segment lost 0 bases and the J segment 7 bases; nucleotides outside the gene matches: 8.

V gene TRBV11-2 combines with J gene TRBJ2-5; no definite D call. Germline assignment: CDR1 SGHAT and CDR2 FQNNGV. V was shortened by 7 bases and J by 5 bases, with 20 bases between the two germline ends. There are 15 residues in the CDR3. CDR3 DNA: TGTGCCAGCACCCGTAAATCCGGCCTAGTGGAGACCCAGTACTTC. It yields the protein CASTRKSGLVETQYF.

The chain has TRBV30 and TRBJ2-2, with 10 bases aligning to TRBD1. CDR1 and CDR2 (germline): GTSNPN, SVGIG (reference sequence). J lost 6 bases, V lost 3 bases, and 10 bases had no gene match. This CDR3 spans 16 amino acids. The CDR3 DNA reads TGTGCCTGGAGGACCACCGGGACAGGGGTGTCCGGGGAGCTGTTTTTT. Residues: CAWRTTGTGVSGELFF.

The chain links TRBV29-1 to TRBJ1-2; D may be TRBD1 (5 bases). Germline CDR1 reads SQVTM; CDR2 reads ANQGSEA. Trimming removed 6 bases from V and 7 bases from J, with 12 bases in between. CDR3 length equals 11 residues. The CDR3 DNA reads as TGCAGCGTCACAGGATTGGCTGGCTACACCTTC. It encodes CSVTGLAGYTF.